This T cell receptor beta chain was sequenced in a study of T cell responses to AZD1222 COVID-19 vaccine. Study-wide background: Researchers grouped second doses given at about 4 or about 12 weeks into one pool.

The CDR3 is 14 amino acids. Only in-frame clones appear in the TCRdb table, and some are missing; sequencing was by immunoSEQ multiplex PCR. Of 100,000 to 150,000 clones listed, over 90% are singletons. V is TRBV12-2 and J is TRBJ1-6. TRBV12-2 is a pseudogene locus. The clonotype comes from an adult in good health. The sequences come from peripheral blood, collected on day 0 of AZD1222 vaccination. Written as DNA, the CDR3 is TGTGCAAGTCGCTTAGCCGGGCCGAATTCACCCCTCCACTTT. It encodes CASRLAGPNSPLHF.